A single sample gave rise to the 28 T cell receptor beta chains below, sequenced in a study of T-cell memory formation after mild COVID-19. TCRdb reanalysed the 5' RACE reads using MiXCR and keeps one entry per CDR3 protein. The table shows 300,000 to 400,000 distinct CDR3 sequences, with around a sixth occurring only once. The material sequenced was PBMCs or a T cell subset sorted from them (not recorded which). These receptors all come from a man in his late teens or twenties who had mild COVID-19 (a few samples of this study predate the infection). Cell type and time point are not known.

V and J are TRBV5-1 and TRBJ2-3; D is undetermined. The CDR3 sequence is 15 residues long. Germline CDR1 is SGHRS and CDR2 is YFSETQ. V dropped 1 base and J dropped 1 base, with 10 bases sitting between them. This chain's CDR3 is CASSLQDPRTDTQYF. The CDR3, as DNA: TGCGCCAGCAGCTTGCAGGATCCTCGCACAGATACGCAGTATTTT.

This clonotype was observed a handful of times. DNA for the CDR3: TGCAGTGCAGAAGGACTGCCCAAAAACATTCAGTACTTC. Protein sequence: CSAEGLPKNIQYF. J is TRBJ2-4 and V is TRBV20-1, with D possibly being TRBD2 (5 bases). Germline CDR1 reads DFQATT; CDR2 reads SNEGSKA (reference sequence). V lost 6 bases to trimming and J lost 2 bases, with 11 bases between them. This CDR3 region has 13 residues.

This clonotype showed up many times. This sequence joins TRBV6-1 and TRBJ2-5; 7 nucleotides align to TRBD1. The CDR3 loop spans 14 amino acids. The germline V gene encodes CDR1 MNHNS and CDR2 SASEGT. Germline trimming cut 5 bases from V and 2 bases from J; bases unmatched to any gene: 5. CDR3: CASSPGDRQETQYF. In DNA form, the CDR3 reads TGTGCCAGCAGTCCCGGGGACAGACAAGAGACCCAGTACTTC.

This clonotype was observed a few times. The V and J genes are TRBV11-2 and TRBJ2-5; D is undetermined. Germline loops: CDR1 SGHAT, CDR2 FQNNGV. CDR3 length: 13 amino acids. The V gene lost 3 bases and the J gene lost 5 bases, with 10 bases spanning the gap. The CDR3 is CASSFRRPETQYF. CDR3 nucleotides: TGTGCCAGCAGCTTTCGACGTCCTGAGACCCAGTACTTC. Full variable domain (rest looked up from reference TRBV11-2 and TRBJ2-5): EAGVAQSPRYKIIEKRQSVAFWCNPISGHATLYWYQQILGQGPKLLIQFQNNGVVDDSQLPKDRFSAERLKGVDSTLKIQPAKLEDSAVYLCASSFRRPETQYFGPGTRLLVL.

This clonotype turned up a few times. This rearrangement joins TRBV4-1 to TRBJ1-5; no firm D call. Looked up from germline, CDR1 is MGHRA and CDR2 is YSYEKL. The CDR3 spans 15 residues. Trimming left V 1 base short and J 6 bases short, with 13 bases between. The CDR3 is CASSQGPGGSQPQHF. CDR3 DNA: TGCGCCAGCAGCCAAGGGCCAGGCGGGAGTCAGCCCCAGCATTTT.

The chain couples TRBV12-3 or TRBV12-4 to TRBJ1-6; 10 nucleotides agree with TRBD1. The CDR3 covers 15 residues. The V segment lost 5 bases and the J segment 7 bases; nucleotides outside the gene matches: 5. The CDR3 DNA follows: TGTGCCAGCAGTAGACAGGGGGCTCGGAATTCACCCCTCCACTTT. Its translation is CASSRQGARNSPLHF.

This chain uses TRBV13 with TRBJ2-1, with D possibly called TRBD1 or TRBD2 (6 bases each). The germline CDR1 and CDR2 sequences are PRHDT and FYEKMQ (reference sequence). This CDR3 is 14 amino acids long. Trimming took off 3 bases at V and 7 bases at J, with 13 bases between the two ends. The CDR3 nucleotides read TGTGCCAGCAGCTTCCGGAGGGGGGTAAATGAGCAGTTCTTC. This codes for CASSFRRGVNEQFF. Full variable domain (outside the CDR3, taken from reference TRBV13 and TRBJ2-1): AAGVIQSPRHLIKEKRETATLKCYPIPRHDTVYWYQQGPGQDPQFLISFYEKMQSDKGSIPDRFSAQQFSDYHSELNMSSLELGDSALYFCASSFRRGVNEQFFGPGTRLTVL.

The chain employs TRBV5-1 and TRBJ2-2; 8 bases agree with TRBD2. The length of the CDR3 is 16 residues. From germline, CDR1 is SGHRS and CDR2 YFSETQ. V lost 3 bases, J lost 4 bases, and 8 bases stayed unmatched. This chain's CDR3 is CASSSGTRGPTGELFF. As DNA, the CDR3 is TGCGCCAGCAGCTCTGGGACTAGGGGTCCCACCGGGGAGCTGTTTTTT.

This clonotype was detected only a few times. Here the CDR3 reads CSAPGGVIYNEQFF. In DNA form, the CDR3 reads TGCAGTGCCCCGGGCGGGGTGATATACAATGAGCAGTTCTTC. The gene calls are TRBV20-1 and TRBJ2-1, with D possibly matching TRBD2 (6 bases). Trimming took off 6 bases at V and 4 bases at J, with 16 bases between the two ends. CDR3 length: 14 amino acids. Germline values: CDR1 DFQATT, CDR2 SNEGSKA (reference sequence).

This chain links TRBV18 with TRBJ1-1; 8 nucleotides match TRBD1. Trimming at V came to 3 bases and at J to 3 bases, leaving 9 bases not matched to a gene. The CDR3 loop spans 16 amino acids. Germline V lookup: CDR1 KGHSH, CDR2 LQKENI. The DNA for the CDR3 is TGTGCCAGCTCACCTCAGGGGGCTGGAGCGTACACTGAAGCTTTCTTT. Translated: CASSPQGAGAYTEAFF.

The V gene is TRBV7-9, the J gene TRBJ2-5; perhaps TRBD1 as D (6 bases). The CDR3 runs 16 residues. The V end was cut by 4 bases, the J end by 7 bases, with 22 bases between. The V gene's germline CDR1 is SEHNR and CDR2 FQNEAQ (reference sequence). DNA of the CDR3: TGTGCCAGCAGCTCGTACCGGGACAACGAAGAAGCGACCCAGTACTTC. This codes for CASSSYRDNEEATQYF.

In its sample, this clonotype was seen a few times. The rearrangement uses TRBV7-2 and TRBJ2-1, with D unresolved. Trimming cost V 1 base and J 6 bases, with 7 bases left between them. The germline V gene encodes CDR1 SGHTA and CDR2 FQGNSA. This CDR3 has 13 amino acids. The CDR3 sequence is CASSLDPFNEQFF. CDR3 in DNA: TGTGCCAGCAGCTTAGACCCTTTCAATGAGCAGTTCTTC.

This clonotype has more than one count but fewer than ten. The chain carries TRBV5-1 and TRBJ1-5; D may be TRBD1 (6 bases). Deletions cut 5 bases from V and 5 bases from J, with 11 bases between. Looked up from germline, CDR1 is SGHRS and CDR2 is YFSETQ. This CDR3 spans 13 amino acids. Here the CDR3 reads CASSRAGDQPQHF. CDR3 bases: TGCGCCAGCAGTAGGGCAGGGGATCAGCCCCAGCATTTT.

The rearrangement links TRBV11-2 to TRBJ1-1; the match to TRBD1 covers 7 bases. The germline gives CDR1 SGHAT, CDR2 FQNNGV. V was pared by 5 bases and J by 0 bases, with 6 bases of the junction left unmatched. This CDR3 has 15 amino acids. In nucleotides, the CDR3 is TGTGCCAGCAGCGGTCGGGACAGCCTGAACACTGAAGCTTTCTTT. Its protein is CASSGRDSLNTEAFF. Full variable domain (remainder filled in from reference TRBV11-2 and TRBJ1-1): EAGVAQSPRYKIIEKRQSVAFWCNPISGHATLYWYQQILGQGPKLLIQFQNNGVVDDSQLPKDRFSAERLKGVDSTLKIQPAKLEDSAVYLCASSGRDSLNTEAFFGQGTRLTVV.

The J gene is TRBJ1-3, the V gene TRBV7-2; tentative D call: TRBD1 (5 bases). The germline gives CDR1 SGHTA, CDR2 FQGNSA. The V and J ends lost 5 bases and 0 bases respectively, with 14 bases between them. The CDR3 loop spans 16 amino acids. The CDR3, as DNA: TGTGCCAGCAGCCCACAGGTTCACAGCTCTGGAAACACCATATATTTT. It yields the protein CASSPQVHSSGNTIYF. Supplemented by reference TRBV7-2 and TRBJ1-3, the full variable domain reads GAGVSQSPSNKVTEKGKDVELRCDPISGHTALYWYRQSLGQGLEFLIYFQGNSAPDKSGLPSDRFSAERTGGSVSTLTIQRTQQEDSAVYLCASSPQVHSSGNTIYFGEGSWLTVV.

This clonotype appeared many times. The chain uses TRBV11-2 and TRBJ2-5, with 7 bases matching TRBD2. The germline gives CDR1 SGHAT, CDR2 FQNNGV. The CDR3 consists of 16 residues. The trim removed 1 base at V and 5 bases at J, leaving 10 bases unmatched. The CDR3 loop reads CASSLGVGGLEETQYF. Here the CDR3 DNA reads TGTGCCAGCAGCTTAGGGGTGGGAGGGTTAGAGGAGACCCAGTACTTC.

This clonotype was detected only a few times. The CDR3 loop reads CASSLGGTHTDTQYF. CDR3 coding DNA: TGTGCCAGCAGCTTGGGGGGGACCCACACAGATACGCAGTATTTT. This chain joins TRBV5-4 and TRBJ2-3; D possibly matches TRBD1 or TRBD2 (5 bases each). Germline V gives CDR1 SGHNT, CDR2 YYREEE (reference sequence). The CDR3 has 15 amino acids. Trimming stripped 0 bases from V and 2 bases from J, with 10 bases between.

This clonotype was recorded a few times. The chain combines TRBV3-2 with TRBJ1-5; the table's D call, TRBD1, has no DNA check behind it. TRBV3-2 is deemed a pseudogene. This CDR3 region has 15 residues. The CDR3 reads CATLKGGYSNQPQHF. In nucleotides, the CDR3 is TGTGCCACCCTCAAAGGGGGTTATAGCAATCAGCCCCAGCATTTT.

This clonotype was detected only a few times. The genes are TRBV13 and TRBJ2-2; D might be TRBD1 (6 bases). The germline V gene encodes CDR1 PRHDT and CDR2 FYEKMQ (reference sequence). The CDR3 is made up of 13 amino acids. The V end was cut by 5 bases, the J end by 4 bases, with 8 bases between. This CDR3 reads CASSGGPTGELFF. The CDR3 DNA reads TGTGCCAGCAGCGGGGGCCCCACCGGGGAGCTGTTTTTT.

The chain carries TRBV5-1 and TRBJ2-7; TRBD1 matches at 10 bases. Trimming at V came to 0 bases and at J to 1 base, leaving 4 bases not matched to a gene. CDR1 is SGHRS, CDR2 YFSETQ, per germline. The CDR3 totals 16 residues. CDR3 coding DNA: TGCGCCAGCAGCTTGGTCGGGGACAGGGGTTCCTACGAGCAGTACGTC. Translation gives CASSLVGDRGSYEQYV.

This clonotype was seen more than once but under ten times. The chain employs TRBV29-1 and TRBJ1-2; D call uncertain. This CDR3 region has 13 residues. The V end lost 5 bases, the J end lost 5 bases, and 15 bases lay between the germline ends. The V gene's germline CDR1 is SQVTM and CDR2 ANQGSEA. CDR3 amino acids: CSVFPGREYGYTF. The DNA of the CDR3 is TGCAGCGTTTTTCCGGGAAGGGAGTATGGCTACACCTTC.

This clonotype was observed a handful of times. This sequence joins TRBV6-4 and TRBJ2-3; 9 nucleotides align to TRBD2. The CDR3 contains 16 residues. Germline V gene lookup returns CDR1 MRHNA and CDR2 SNTAGT. Trimming at V came to 6 bases and at J to 4 bases, leaving 11 bases not matched to a gene. The DNA of the CDR3 is TGTGCCAGCAGCGCACGGGGGCTAGCGGGGTCAGATACGCAGTATTTT. Encoded protein: CASSARGLAGSDTQYF.

This chain joins TRBV2 and TRBJ1-5; D ambiguous. The V gene's germline CDR1 is SNHLY and CDR2 FYNNEI. The CDR3 has 14 residues. V lost 2 bases and J 4 bases, leaving 9 bases between the germline ends. Here the CDR3 DNA reads TGTGCCAGCAGTGAACCCAGGTGGAATCAGCCCCAGCATTTT. Translating gives CASSEPRWNQPQHF.

This clonotype was seen a handful of times. The CDR3 DNA is TGTGCCAGCAGCCTCCGGACAGGGGCCTTCGGGGGCTACACCTTC. It yields the protein CASSLRTGAFGGYTF. This chain connects TRBV12-3 or TRBV12-4 to TRBJ1-2, with TRBD1 matching 9 bases. Trimming at V came to 6 bases and at J to 8 bases, leaving 13 bases not matched to a gene. This CDR3 spans 15 amino acids.

The J gene is TRBJ2-2, the V gene TRBV7-9; no definite D call. Looked up from germline, CDR1 is SEHNR and CDR2 is FQNEAQ (reference sequence). V shed 5 bases and J shed 0 bases, with 16 bases lying between them. This CDR3 spans 17 amino acids. DNA of the CDR3: TGTGCCAGCAGCCCCCCGGGCTTCTACGCGAACACCGGGGAGCTGTTTTTT. It yields the protein CASSPPGFYANTGELFF.

Ten or more counts support this clonotype. The chain has TRBV4-3 and TRBJ2-2; D remains unclear. CDR1 and CDR2 from the germline V gene are LGHNA and YSLEER. V lost 0 bases, J lost 6 bases, and 11 bases lay in between. The CDR3 runs to 15 residues. The CDR3 sequence is CASSQESPQAGELFF. CDR3 coding DNA: TGCGCCAGCAGCCAAGAATCTCCGCAGGCCGGGGAGCTGTTTTTT.

The sample holds a few counts of this clonotype. This chain links TRBV7-9 with TRBJ2-1; 9 nucleotides align to TRBD2. V lost 8 bases to trimming and J lost 7 bases; unmatched junction nucleotides: 3. Germline CDR1 SEHNR, CDR2 FQNEAQ (reference sequence). This CDR3 has 12 amino acids. CDR3 amino acids: CASGGGVNEQFF. CDR3 nucleotide sequence: TGTGCCAGCGGCGGGGGGGTAAATGAGCAGTTCTTC.

The chain carries TRBV12-3 or TRBV12-4 and TRBJ2-7, with D possibly matching TRBD1 (5 bases). The CDR3 covers 14 residues. V was cut by 6 bases and J by 3 bases, with 15 bases left in between. The CDR3 sequence is CASSPLGLGYEQYF. The CDR3 nucleotides read TGTGCCAGCAGCCCATTGGGGCTGGGCTACGAGCAGTACTTC.